The clone carrying this T cell receptor beta chain was seen just once. The antigen is unknown. Then a second PCR, running about 6 to 12 cycles, was carried out with a sample-barcoded 5' primer and a J-beta primer mix. Each cDNA was tagged by a template-switch adaptor containing 12 random nucleotides. Any given sample supplied a minimum of 2.5 million CDR3-containing paired-end reads. From the 5' RACE reads, TCRdb called clonotypes with MiXCR, one entry per CDR3 protein. This sample has approximately 1.5 million distinct CDR3 sequences; under 55% occur once, and the top ten carry 4%. The data are from a study of blood T cells in healthy people across ages. Study findings and constraints: Donors of long life had a larger count of naive CD4+ cells and greater diversity than aged donors.

Germline loops: CDR1 MDHEN, CDR2 SYDVKM. The junction had 3 bases not matched to a gene; V was cut back by 0 bases and J by 4 bases. CDR3 size: 15 residues. RNA extraction gave at least 5 micrograms of total RNA per sample. Sample: blood. The chain combines TRBV28 with TRBJ2-5; 9 bases map to TRBD2. The TCR was taken from a young woman in good health. CDR3 coding DNA: TGTGCCAGCAGTTTATGGGTAGCGGGAGTAGAGACCCAGTACTTC. It yields the protein CASSLWVAGVETQYF.